This is a list of T cell receptor beta chains from one sample in a study of cytomegalovirus exposure and HLA in healthy donors. Only in-frame clones appear in the TCRdb table, and some are missing; sequencing was by immunoSEQ multiplex PCR. The sample lists about 98,000 clones; around 88% were seen once. Sample: PBMCs. The receptors come from a woman in her twenties or thirties in good health and CMV-seronegative. CDR3s include the opening cysteine and the closing phenylalanine or tryptophan.

CDR3 protein	V gene	J gene
CASSPNSLFFYEQYF	TRBV6-1	TRBJ2-7
CASRQRETQYF	TRBV6-5	TRBJ2-5
CASSAGPAGGNTEAFF	TRBV9	TRBJ1-1
CASSLGASNNEQFF	TRBV5-1	TRBJ2-1
CASSIRGFGYTF	TRBV19	TRBJ1-2
CASSPRQGRQVYGYTF	TRBV19	TRBJ1-2
CASRRGGAGDTGELFF	TRBV28	TRBJ2-2
CSVGGDGQPQHF	TRBV29-1	TRBJ1-5
CASSRQGHEQYF	TRBV7-9	TRBJ2-7
CASSVGDREVPGNTIYF	TRBV9	TRBJ1-3
CASRKLAGTNTGELFF	TRBV5-1	TRBJ2-2
CASSFTGVTLAKNIQYF	TRBV11-2	TRBJ2-4
CSGGDPGANVLTF	TRBV29-1	TRBJ2-6
CASSIQGMNTEAFF	TRBV18	TRBJ1-1
CASSPLKGHPGGITGELFF	TRBV18	TRBJ2-2
CASSTGQGVEQYF	TRBV5-1	TRBJ2-7
CASSVSTNRGEQYF	TRBV9	TRBJ2-7
CASQGGGLFF	TRBV2	TRBJ2-2
CASTSTGAQNIQYF	TRBV19	TRBJ2-4
CSVEEQNYGYTF	TRBV29-1	TRBJ1-2
CASSLYQRNEQFF	TRBV28	TRBJ2-1
CSVGGQGRIEQYF	TRBV29-1	TRBJ2-7
CSVVPIATGELFF	TRBV29-1	TRBJ2-2
CSDLGGLRAMEYGYTF	TRBV29-1	TRBJ1-2
CASSYNSTSGNKVNTGELFF	TRBV6-7	TRBJ2-2
CASSLLGTDGLAGAYEQYF	TRBV28	TRBJ2-7